This T cell receptor (beta chain) is from a study of long-term antiretroviral therapy in people with HIV (dated by TCRdb to the early 2020s). Regarding the complete study: The earliest samples were collected approximately a decade before the 2015 WHO recommendation for immediate ART, a period when ART was typically delayed until CD4 counts fell. A retrospective serial study tested whether changes in peripheral blood TRB repertoire composition and diversity were associated with ART initiation and durable HIV suppression. The cohort contributed over 150 cryopreserved PBMC samples from 30 to 35 adults with confirmed HIV infection, collected serially over a mean of approximately six years (range 1-12). Among the 25 to 30 participants with HIV, around 10 were female. No cross-contamination during QIAcube processing turned up in test extractions that ran a monoclonal T-cell line alongside 30 or so polyclonal samples. What the research found in general, with its limitations: Because cell numbers in pre-ART samples were limited, unsorted PBMC were profiled instead of sorted CD4+ and CD8+ T cells. Expanded TRB clones identified before ART initiation dominated the repertoire at all time points, although this dominance fluctuated and declined in many PLHIV after ART. Compared with controls, HIV repertoires had narrower CDR3 length ranges, and the network structure pointed to an antigen-experienced repertoire that shifted only slightly toward naive after ART. Inferences about post-ART repertoire changes are limited because no data were available on ART adherence, viral resistance or therapy changes. ART initiation was associated with a significant increase in TRB diversity, but diversity stayed significantly below transplant donor controls even after long-term ART. Samples dated from the mid-2000s to the late 2010s, and the ART regimens used may be less effective than current ones. Owing to limited PBMC availability, only the TCR beta chain was sequenced, without alpha chain pairing.

About this clone itself: Its antigen target is currently unknown. There are no base qualities to consult, and no much larger clone falls within one base.

The germline V gene encodes CDR1 SEHNR and CDR2 FQNEAQ (reference sequence). Trimming takes 4 bases from V and 7 bases from J, and the germline ends sit 13 bases apart. Taken from cysteine to phenylalanine, the CDR3 has 13 residues. Only the CDR3 DNA is retained, 39 bases long and in frame from the first base. The immunoSEQ hsTCRB v3.0 assay was used at survey level resolution to sequence the TRB variable region. The target sequencing depth for TRB was about 40,000-55,000 T-cell genomes per sample. Pooled TRB libraries were sequenced on an Illumina MiSeq with a v3 150-cycle kit. In the authors' own workflow: Repertoire analysis was performed in R inside a reproducible Nextflow workflow that covered QC, data transformation and analysis. Custom analyses were implemented in LymphoSeq2, an R package for AIRR-Seq data exploration. Four samples that yielded fewer than 5000 total TRB sequences were excluded, so that under 200 HIV repertoires were analyzed. Among the approximately 190 retained HIV repertoires, approximately 61 were collected before ART initiation and roughly 130 after ART initiation. Repertoires were downsampled to 5000 TRB nucleotide sequences, and summary statistics were averaged over 100 downsampling iterations. The analysis kept only TRB sequences whose CDR3 regions were at least seven amino acids long. A Shannon entropy-derived clonality score and the Gini coefficient were used to measure diversity. In the repertoire networks, any two of the top 5000 CDR3 amino acid sequences were linked whenever the two sequences differed by an edit distance of one. For TRB CDR3 amino acid sequences, GLIPH2 was used to predict antigen specificity groups and MHC restriction. To flag known associations with CMV, EBV, HIV or tissue antigens, CDR3 amino acid sequences were compared against VDJdb and McPAS-TCR. Pre-ART, post-ART and control groups were compared with Wilcoxon signed-rank tests and Holm-Bonferroni correction. In TCRdb, the immuneACCESS table is reduced to in-frame sequences with V and J assigned. These tables do not hold every clone; where another copy was compared, an unresolved V gene accounts for under half, and the others remain unexplained. Clonal size and the V and J genes are those of that table, whereas D and trimming came from the DNA. The sample includes over 20,000 clones, with 83% observed a single time. The ten largest clonotypes hold around a quarter of the sample.

Participants were included only if at least one PBMC sample before ART initiation and at least two post-ART samples were available. All participants with HIV were treated in the United States of America. Cryopreserved samples of about 0.95-11 million PBMC were thawed and washed before DNA extraction. At the time of the earliest PBMC sample, participants with HIV were aged between about 23 and 54 years. PBMC samples were contributed by each participant from 1-4 timepoints before ART initiation and 2-8 timepoints after ART initiation, with a median of 7 samples. Serial HIV viral load, CD4+ T-cell count, ART history and demographic data were obtained for every participant. Genomic DNA was extracted from unsorted PBMC with a Qiagen kit on a QIAcube, with processing performed in batches of 12 samples.

The specimen comprised unsorted PBMCs, sampled 0.4 years after starting antiretroviral therapy. The chain employs TRBV7-9 and TRBJ1-2; too little of a D gene remains to name it. The TCR comes from a man aged 45-65 years with HIV. The sequenced DNA is TGTGCCAGCAGCTCTCCACGGGCAGGTGGCTACACCTTC. This translates into CASSSPRAGGYTF.